The 18 T cell receptor beta chains below all came from one sample that was sequenced in a study of control samples from healthy donors and cancer patients. Data came from immunoSEQ multiplex PCR; TCRdb stores just in-frame clones and leaves some out. There are 170,000 or so clones in the sample; 94% occur only once, and 1.2% to 1.5% lies in the top ten. The material sequenced was blood. The receptor source for this set is a woman between 18 and 29 years old in good health.

The sample holds one count of this clone. A read error is likely, as this CDR3 ends without the conserved phenylalanine or tryptophan. No DNA is shown, since the ends of the CDR3 on it are uncertain; the CDR3 is the one TCRdb lists. The V call is TRBV21-1, the J call TRBJ1-3. TRBV21-1 is a listed pseudogene. The CDR3 is 11 amino acids long, termini counted. CDR3 residues: CASSKVRGREE.

The J gene is TRBJ2-2, the V gene TRBV7-9; 7 nucleotides agree with TRBD2. After removal of 6 bases from V and 3 bases from J, the junction contained 10 bases not matched to a gene. The germline V gene encodes CDR1 SEHNR and CDR2 FQNEAQ (reference sequence). This CDR3 is 16 amino acids long. CDR3 nucleotides: TGTGCCAGCAGACCCTCCGGACTAGTCGACACCGGGGAGCTGTTTTTT. It yields the protein CASRPSGLVDTGELFF.

The V gene is TRBV7-2, the J gene TRBJ2-2, with a tentative D call TRBD2 (6 bases). Germline-derived CDR1 and CDR2 are SGHTA and FQGNSA. V was cut by 5 bases and J by 1 base, with 8 bases left in between. CDR3 length: 14 amino acids. The chain's CDR3 is CASSPRGNTGELFF. The CDR3 DNA is TGTGCCAGCAGCCCGCGGGGGAACACCGGGGAGCTGTTTTTT. Full variable domain (missing parts from reference TRBV7-2 and TRBJ2-2): GAGVSQSPSNKVTEKGKDVELRCDPISGHTALYWYRQSLGQGLEFLIYFQGNSAPDKSGLPSDRFSAERTGGSVSTLTIQRTQQEDSAVYLCASSPRGNTGELFFGEGSRLTVL.

The chain has TRBV19 and TRBJ1-2, with 7 nucleotides matching TRBD1. The trim removed 3 bases at V and 2 bases at J, leaving 6 bases unmatched. Germline-derived CDR1 and CDR2 are LNHDA and SQIVND (reference sequence). The CDR3 spans 15 residues. The chain's CDR3 is CASSMVAGGNYGYTF. In nucleotides, the CDR3 is TGTGCCAGTAGTATGGTTGCAGGGGGAAACTATGGCTACACCTTC.

J is TRBJ1-1 and V is TRBV5-1; 12 positions match TRBD1. CDR1 and CDR2 (germline): SGHRS, YFSETQ. The CDR3 totals 16 residues. Unmatched junction bases numbered 8, after V lost 4 bases and J lost 4 bases. Here the CDR3 DNA reads TGCGCCAGCAGCCCCTCGGGACAGGGGGCGGTCACTGAAGCTTTCTTT. Protein sequence: CASSPSGQGAVTEAFF.

The chain employs TRBV9 and TRBJ1-6; the D is unclear. Germline CDR1 and CDR2: SGDLS and YYNGEE. Trimming pared 3 bases from V and 7 bases from J, leaving 14 bases between. This CDR3 has 15 residues. This CDR3 is CASSGALAGNSPLHF. CDR3 in DNA: TGTGCCAGCAGCGGTGCCTTGGCGGGGAATTCACCCCTCCACTTT.

This clone was observed a single time. This chain connects TRBV24-1 to TRBJ2-3; 7 bases are a match to TRBD2. Trimming cost V 3 bases and J 2 bases; bases outside gene matches: 7. This CDR3 has 16 amino acids. The V gene's germline CDR1 is KGHDR and CDR2 SFDVKD. CDR3 sequence reads: CATSDPSGTVTDTQYF. The CDR3 DNA reads TGTGCCACCAGTGATCCCAGCGGGACCGTCACAGATACGCAGTATTTT.

This clone was seen only a few times. V gene TRBV4-1 combines with J gene TRBJ1-5; no clear D gene. The CDR3 loop spans 17 amino acids. The germline V and J ends were trimmed by 0 bases and 0 bases, with 12 bases remaining between them. Germline values: CDR1 MGHRA, CDR2 YSYEKL. The CDR3 loop reads CASSQETHSFSNQPQHF. The CDR3, as DNA: TGCGCCAGCAGCCAAGAGACGCACAGCTTTAGCAATCAGCCCCAGCATTTT.

This chain connects TRBV5-1 to TRBJ2-1, with D hard to call. Germline-derived CDR1 and CDR2 are SGHRS and YFSETQ. V was cut by 0 bases and J by 5 bases, with 6 bases left in between. CDR3 length: 13 amino acids. The CDR3: CASSLGANNEQFF. CDR3 DNA: TGCGCCAGCAGCTTGGGGGCCAACAATGAGCAGTTCTTC.

The chain couples TRBV7-2 to TRBJ2-7, with 9 bases lining up with TRBD1. V lost 4 bases to trimming and J lost 3 bases; unmatched junction nucleotides: 13. The CDR3 length is 17 residues. The germline V gene has CDR1 SGHTA and CDR2 FQGNSA. The DNA of the CDR3 is TGTGCCAGCAGCTCCATACTGGGACAGGGCAAGGACTACGAGCAGTACTTC. It yields the protein CASSSILGQGKDYEQYF.

This chain joins TRBV5-6 and TRBJ2-1; D is perhaps TRBD2 (6 bases). With 2 bases removed from V and 3 bases from J, the gap between germline ends came to 15 bases. Germline V gene lookup returns CDR1 SGHDT and CDR2 YYEEEE. CDR3 size: 16 residues. DNA of the CDR3: TGTGCCAGCAGCTTCTTCTTTGGGGGGAACTACAATGAGCAGTTCTTC. Translating gives CASSFFFGGNYNEQFF.

The V gene is TRBV18, the J gene TRBJ2-1; a weak D match, TRBD2 (6 bases). The length of the CDR3 is 14 residues. Germline V gene data show CDR1 as KGHSH and CDR2 as LQKENI. Trimming removed 2 bases from V and 3 bases from J, with 8 bases in between. DNA for the CDR3: TGTGCCAGCTCACCATCGGGGGACTACAATGAGCAGTTCTTC. Translation: CASSPSGDYNEQFF.

This sequence joins TRBV19 and TRBJ2-3, with D perhaps matching TRBD2 (5 bases). The CDR3 length is 14 residues. From germline, CDR1 is LNHDA and CDR2 SQIVND (reference sequence). V lost 7 bases to trimming and J lost 2 bases, with 13 bases between them. The CDR3 loop reads CASTSRGFTDTQYF. The CDR3, as DNA: TGTGCCAGTACCAGCAGAGGGTTCACAGATACGCAGTATTTT.

The chain employs TRBV7-2 and TRBJ2-7; 10 positions match TRBD2. This CDR3 is built from 14 residues. The J segment lost 2 bases and the V segment lost 6 bases, leaving 4 bases of the junction unmatched. Per the germline V gene, CDR1 is SGHTA and CDR2 is FQGNSA. The CDR3 is CASRERGGPYEQYF. In DNA form, the CDR3 reads TGTGCCAGCAGGGAGCGGGGGGGCCCCTACGAGCAGTACTTC.

This chain links TRBV7-2 with TRBJ2-7, with D tentatively TRBD1 (5 bases). The CDR3 loop spans 15 amino acids. Per the germline V gene, CDR1 is SGHTA and CDR2 is FQGNSA. V shed 2 bases and J shed 0 bases, with 11 bases lying between them. CDR3 sequence: CASSLRGGPSYEQYF. As DNA, the CDR3 is TGTGCCAGCAGCTTAAGGGGTGGGCCCTCCTACGAGCAGTACTTC. The complete variable domain, with remaining parts taken from reference TRBV7-2 and TRBJ2-7, reads GAGVSQSPSNKVTEKGKDVELRCDPISGHTALYWYRQSLGQGLEFLIYFQGNSAPDKSGLPSDRFSAERTGGSVSTLTIQRTQQEDSAVYLCASSLRGGPSYEQYFGPGTRLTVT.

J is TRBJ1-1 and V is TRBV11-3; no reliable D call. Between the trimmed V and J ends, which lost 4 bases and 8 bases, there was a span of 11 bases. The CDR3 has 12 amino acids. Germline values: CDR1 SGHNT, CDR2 YENEEA. CDR3 sequence (DNA): TGTGCCAGCAGCTCTGGACCCAAAGAAGCTTTCTTT. Translation: CASSSGPKEAFF.

The rearrangement joins TRBV19 to TRBJ1-1; a possible D gene is TRBD1 (6 bases). From germline, CDR1 is LNHDA and CDR2 SQIVND (reference sequence). This CDR3 has 13 residues. Trimming removed 6 bases from V and 6 bases from J, with 14 bases in between. CDR3 sequence (DNA): TGTGCCAGTAGAAGCCTGGGGGGCCCTGAAGCTTTCTTT. It encodes CASRSLGGPEAFF. Filled out from reference TRBV19 and TRBJ1-1, the complete variable domain reads DGGITQSPKYLFRKEGQNVTLSCEQNLNHDAMYWYRQDPGQGLRLIYYSQIVNDFQKGDIAEGYSVSREKKESFPLTVTSAQKNPTAFYLCASRSLGGPEAFFGQGTRLTVV.

The genes are TRBV5-1 and TRBJ1-3, with D perhaps matching TRBD1 (5 bases). The CDR3 runs 14 residues. Germline V gene lookup returns CDR1 SGHRS and CDR2 YFSETQ. Trimming took off 4 bases at V and 4 bases at J, with 12 bases between the two ends. This CDR3 reads CASSEGVDGNTIYF. The CDR3, as DNA: TGCGCCAGCAGCGAAGGGGTTGACGGAAACACCATATATTTT.